A selection of T cell receptor beta chains follows, all from one sample in a study of cytomegalovirus exposure and HLA in healthy donors. Libraries were prepared by immunoSEQ multiplex PCR; TCRdb keeps only in-frame clonotypes and omits some of them. There are about 190,000 clones in the sample; around nine tenths occur only once, and 1.5% to 2% lies in the top ten. The sample taken for sequencing was PBMCs. The source of these receptors is a young woman in good health and CMV-seronegative. Each CDR3 is given with its conserved first and last residue. Each record gives: CDR3 length, J gene, clone size, D gene, V gene, CDR3 protein, CDR3 DNA. The D gene is left open where the match is weak. The size field is filled for only some rows; it gives once, few, many or a size class.

15,TRBJ1-5,-,-,TRBV23-1,CASSQSQGCNQPQHF,TGCGCCAGCAGTCAATCGCAGGGTTGCAATCAGCCCCAGCATTTT
15,TRBJ1-1,few,-,TRBV4-1,CASSQDSGPNTEAFF,TGCGCCAGCAGCCAAGATTCAGGCCCGAACACTGAAGCTTTCTTT
18,TRBJ1-3,-,-,TRBV4-2,CASSQDYGIRGTGNTIYF,TGTGCCAGCAGCCAAGATTATGGAATAAGGGGAACTGGAAACACCATATATTTT
17,TRBJ1-1,-,TRBD1,TRBV7-9,CASSLDLKGAQNTEAFF,TGTGCCAGCAGCTTAGATCTGAAGGGGGCGCAGAACACTGAAGCTTTCTTT
14,TRBJ2-5,-,-,TRBV7-6,CASSLAQYQETQYF,TGTGCCAGCAGCTTAGCGCAGTACCAAGAGACCCAGTACTTC
13,TRBJ1-2,-,-,TRBV4-1,CASSRGENYGYTF,TGCGCCAGCAGCCGGGGGGAGAACTATGGCTACACCTTC
14,TRBJ2-7,once,TRBD2,TRBV7-9,CASSSGTRAFEQYF,TGTGCCAGCAGCTCCGGGACTAGAGCTTTCGAGCAGTACTTC
16,TRBJ2-2,once,-,TRBV11-3,CASSLPTGKGTGELFF,TGTGCCAGCAGCTTACCCACAGGGAAGGGGACCGGGGAGCTGTTTTTT
12,TRBJ2-2,-,-,TRBV5-4,CASSPITGELFF,TGTGCCAGCAGCCCTATAACGGGGGAGCTGTTTTTT
16,TRBJ1-2,-,-,TRBV15,CATSRGLGAGNYGYTF,TGTGCCACCAGCAGAGGTTTGGGGGCAGGCAACTATGGCTACACCTTC
13,TRBJ1-1,once,TRBD1,TRBV6-5,CASTSGGRTEAFF,TGTGCCAGCACCTCAGGGGGGAGGACTGAAGCTTTCTTT
17,TRBJ1-2,-,TRBD1,TRBV7-6,CASSPGRAGGSGYGYTF,TGTGCCAGCAGCCCGGGCCGGGCAGGGGGCAGCGGCTATGGCTACACCTTC
14,TRBJ2-1,-,-,TRBV5-1,CASSLDQGNNEQFF,TGCGCCAGCAGCTTGGATCAGGGTAACAATGAGCAGTTCTTC
13,TRBJ1-1,few,TRBD1,TRBV6-6,CASKQGPNTEAFF,TGTGCCAGCAAACAGGGGCCGAACACTGAAGCTTTCTTT
11,TRBJ1-1,-,-,TRBV29-1,CSAQGNTEAFF,TGCAGCGCACAGGGGAACACTGAAGCTTTCTTT
15,TRBJ2-5,-,TRBD2,TRBV6-1,CASNSRGAEGETQYF,TGTGCCAGCAATTCGCGGGGGGCTGAGGGGGAGACCCAGTACTTC
15,TRBJ1-2,few,-,TRBV5-1,CASSFGTDANYGYTF,TGCGCCAGCAGCTTCGGAACAGACGCTAACTATGGCTACACCTTC
14,TRBJ1-3,-,-,TRBV7-8,CASSGDFSGNTIYF,TGTGCCAGCAGCGGGGACTTCTCTGGAAACACCATATATTTT
17,TRBJ2-5,-,TRBD2,TRBV5-1,CASSLSGGLAGRDTQYF,TGCGCCAGCAGCTTGTCGGGGGGCTTAGCGGGAAGAGATACCCAGTACTTC
15,TRBJ2-7,-,-,TRBV4-1,CASSQAGLEVDEQYF,TGCGCCAGCAGCCAAGCGGGGTTAGAAGTGGACGAGCAGTACTTC
15,TRBJ1-5,once,TRBD1,TRBV5-1,CASSLAGQGNQPQHF,TGCGCCAGCAGCTTGGCCGGACAGGGCAATCAGCCCCAGCATTTT
16,TRBJ2-6,few,-,TRBV5-1,CASRTGGGPGANVLTF,TGCGCCAGCCGTACTGGGGGGGGCCCTGGGGCCAACGTCCTGACTTTC
13,TRBJ2-7,-,-,TRBV5-5,CASRSGRSYEQYF,TGTGCCAGCAGATCAGGGCGCTCCTACGAGCAGTACTTC